This T cell receptor (beta chain) was profiled in a study of T cell responses to AZD1222 COVID-19 vaccine. Generated by immunoSEQ multiplex PCR, the TCRdb table keeps only in-frame clones and is missing some. The table includes approximately 110,000 clones, around 92% detected once. V gave up 1 base and J gave up 6 bases, with 14 bases separating them. Germline V CDR1 and CDR2: SGHAT, FQNNGV. This CDR3 has 15 residues. Whole-study results and caveats: The number of AZD1222 recipients seropositive at baseline was only five or six.

This clone was counted a single time. Its antigen remains unknown. This receptor was obtained from an adult in good health. V and J are TRBV11-2 and TRBJ2-3; D may be TRBD2 (6 bases). Sample: peripheral blood, taken on day 0 of AZD1222 vaccination. The CDR3 region has the DNA TGTGCCAGCAGCTTAGCGTGGGGGGAAACGGATACGCAGTATTTT. Protein product: CASSLAWGETDTQYF.